One T cell receptor beta chain is described in this entry. The germline V gene encodes CDR1 LNHNV and CDR2 YYDKDF (reference sequence). Trimming took 3 bases from V and 4 from J; bases not matched to a gene: 6. There are 15 residues in the CDR3. Using immunoSEQ multiplex PCR, the repertoire was profiled, and TCRdb retains in-frame clones only, with some absent. The table lists some 78,000 clones, 84% of them singletons. This sample is part of a study of blood T cell repertoires in COVID-19. Overall study: Sites across the United States, Italy and Spain contributed samples from acute and convalescent COVID-19. The analysed material was cDNA or gDNA that came from T cells, B-cell-depleted T cells, or PBMCs.

This sequence joins TRBV15 and TRBJ1-1, with TRBD1 identical over 9 bases. This receptor was identified in a man aged 45-60 years with acute or convalescent COVID-19. Sample: peripheral blood. The CDR3 DNA is TGTGCCACCAGCAGTCGGGACAGGGTGGGCACTGAAGCTTTCTTT. Protein product: CATSSRDRVGTEAFF.